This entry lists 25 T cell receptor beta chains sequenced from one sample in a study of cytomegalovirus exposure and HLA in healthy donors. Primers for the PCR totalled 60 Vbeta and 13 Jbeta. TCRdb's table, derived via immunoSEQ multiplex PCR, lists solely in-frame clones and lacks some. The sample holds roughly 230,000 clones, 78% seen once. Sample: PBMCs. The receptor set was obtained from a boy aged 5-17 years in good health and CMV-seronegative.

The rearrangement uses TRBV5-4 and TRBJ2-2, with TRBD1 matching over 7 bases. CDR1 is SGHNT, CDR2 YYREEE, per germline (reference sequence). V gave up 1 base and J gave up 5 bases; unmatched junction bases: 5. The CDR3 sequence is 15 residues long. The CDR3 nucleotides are TGTGCCAGCAGCTTGAGACAGGGCCGGACCGGGGAGCTGTTTTTT. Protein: CASSLRQGRTGELFF.

CDR3 sequence reads: CASSLKDSYEQYF. Written as DNA, the CDR3 is TGTGCCAGCAGCCTTAAAGACAGTTACGAGCAGTACTTC. The V gene is TRBV5-4, the J gene TRBJ2-7; perhaps TRBD1 as D (5 bases). Germline V gene data show CDR1 as SGHNT and CDR2 as YYREEE (reference sequence). The CDR3 consists of 13 residues. V was trimmed by 4 bases and J by 4 bases, leaving 12 bases between them.

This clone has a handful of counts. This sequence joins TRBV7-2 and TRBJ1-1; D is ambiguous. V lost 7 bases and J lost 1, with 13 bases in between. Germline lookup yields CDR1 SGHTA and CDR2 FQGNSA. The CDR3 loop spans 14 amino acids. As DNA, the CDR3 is TGTGCCAGCAACATACCCAGTTGGAACACTGAAGCTTTCTTT. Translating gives CASNIPSWNTEAFF.

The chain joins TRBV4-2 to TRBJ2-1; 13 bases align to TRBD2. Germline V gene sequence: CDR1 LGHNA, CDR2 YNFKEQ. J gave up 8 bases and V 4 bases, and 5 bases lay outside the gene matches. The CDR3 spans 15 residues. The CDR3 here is CASSPGLAGLDEQFF. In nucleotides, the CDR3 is TGTGCCAGCAGCCCGGGACTAGCGGGATTGGATGAGCAGTTCTTC.

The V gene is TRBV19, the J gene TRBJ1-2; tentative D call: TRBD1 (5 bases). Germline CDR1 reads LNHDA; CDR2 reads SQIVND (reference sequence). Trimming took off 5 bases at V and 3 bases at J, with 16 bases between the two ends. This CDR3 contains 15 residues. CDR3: CASSPSVTVDYGYTF. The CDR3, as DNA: TGTGCCAGTAGTCCATCAGTGACAGTAGACTATGGCTACACCTTC. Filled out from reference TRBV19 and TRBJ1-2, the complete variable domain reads DGGITQSPKYLFRKEGQNVTLSCEQNLNHDAMYWYRQDPGQGLRLIYYSQIVNDFQKGDIAEGYSVSREKKESFPLTVTSAQKNPTAFYLCASSPSVTVDYGYTFGSGTRLTVV.

The DNA for the CDR3 is TGTGCCAGCAGCCTTCCGGGACTAGCGGGCCCCGAACCCCCTAGCTCCTACAATGAGCAGTTCTTC. Translating it yields CASSLPGLAGPEPPSSYNEQFF. The chain links TRBV14 to TRBJ2-1; 12 bases line up with TRBD2. Germline lookup yields CDR1 SGHDN and CDR2 FVKESK. With V trimmed by 4 bases and J by 0 bases, 19 bases remained unmatched. The CDR3 runs 22 residues. Full variable domain (rest looked up from reference TRBV14 and TRBJ2-1): EAGVTQFPSHSVIEKGQTVTLRCDPISGHDNLYWYRRVMGKEIKFLLHFVKESKQDESGMPNNRFLAERTGGTYSTLKVQPAELEDSGVYFCASSLPGLAGPEPPSSYNEQFFGPGTRLTVL.

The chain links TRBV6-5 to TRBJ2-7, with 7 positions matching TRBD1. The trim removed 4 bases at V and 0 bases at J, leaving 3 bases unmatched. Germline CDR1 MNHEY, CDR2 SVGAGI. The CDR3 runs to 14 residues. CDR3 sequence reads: CASSWDRSSYEQYF. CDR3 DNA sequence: TGTGCCAGCAGTTGGGACAGAAGCTCCTACGAGCAGTACTTC.

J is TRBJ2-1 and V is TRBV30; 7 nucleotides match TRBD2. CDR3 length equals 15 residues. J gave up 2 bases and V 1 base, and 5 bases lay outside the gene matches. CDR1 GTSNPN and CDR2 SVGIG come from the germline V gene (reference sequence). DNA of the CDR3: TGTGCCTGGAGTGGAATAGCGGGCCCCTACAATGAGCAGTTCTTC. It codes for CAWSGIAGPYNEQFF.

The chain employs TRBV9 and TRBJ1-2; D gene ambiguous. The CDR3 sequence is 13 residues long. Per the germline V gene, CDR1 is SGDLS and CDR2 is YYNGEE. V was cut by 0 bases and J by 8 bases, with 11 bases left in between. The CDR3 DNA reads TGTGCCAGCAGCGTAGTAGGGTCGGGGGGCTACACCTTC. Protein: CASSVVGSGGYTF.

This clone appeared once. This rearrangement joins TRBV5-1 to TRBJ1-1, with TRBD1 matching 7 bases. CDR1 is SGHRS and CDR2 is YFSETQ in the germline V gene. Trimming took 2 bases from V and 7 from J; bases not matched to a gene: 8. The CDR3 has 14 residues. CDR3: CASSFFGDSCEAFF. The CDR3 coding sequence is TGCGCCAGCAGCTTTTTCGGGGACAGTTGTGAAGCTTTCTTT.

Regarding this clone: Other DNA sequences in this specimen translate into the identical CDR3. The CDR3 reads CASSLGQGGTEAFF. In nucleotides, the CDR3 is TGCGCCAGCAGCTTGGGGCAGGGAGGGACTGAAGCTTTCTTT. This chain joins TRBV5-1 and TRBJ1-1, with a tentative D call TRBD1 (5 bases). The CDR3 runs 14 residues. The germline V gene encodes CDR1 SGHRS and CDR2 YFSETQ. V lost 0 bases and J lost 5, with 11 bases in between.

The CDR3 DNA is TGTGCCAGTAGTATGCGCCGGGGCTACACCTTC. It specifies CASSMRRGYTF. The V gene is TRBV19, the J gene TRBJ1-2; the D is unclear. Germline V gene data show CDR1 as LNHDA and CDR2 as SQIVND (reference sequence). The CDR3 has 11 residues. V was pared by 3 bases and J by 8 bases, with 7 bases between.

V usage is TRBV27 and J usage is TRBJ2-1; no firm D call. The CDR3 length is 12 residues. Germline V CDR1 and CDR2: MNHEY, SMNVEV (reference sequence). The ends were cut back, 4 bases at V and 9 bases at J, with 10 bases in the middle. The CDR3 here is CASSSWSVEQFF. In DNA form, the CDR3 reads TGTGCCAGCAGTTCTTGGTCAGTTGAGCAGTTCTTC.

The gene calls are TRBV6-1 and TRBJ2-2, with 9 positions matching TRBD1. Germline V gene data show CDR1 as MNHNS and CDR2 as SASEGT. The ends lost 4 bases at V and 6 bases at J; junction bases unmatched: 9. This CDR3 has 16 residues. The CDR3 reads CASSALPQGAAGELFF. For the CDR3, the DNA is TGTGCCAGCAGTGCACTCCCACAGGGGGCGGCCGGGGAGCTGTTTTTT.

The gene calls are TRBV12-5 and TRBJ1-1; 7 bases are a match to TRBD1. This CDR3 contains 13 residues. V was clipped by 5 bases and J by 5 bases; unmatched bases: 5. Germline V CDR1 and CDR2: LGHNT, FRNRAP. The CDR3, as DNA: TGTGCTAGTGGTCAGGGGGTCGGGACTGAAGCTTTCTTT. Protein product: CASGQGVGTEAFF.

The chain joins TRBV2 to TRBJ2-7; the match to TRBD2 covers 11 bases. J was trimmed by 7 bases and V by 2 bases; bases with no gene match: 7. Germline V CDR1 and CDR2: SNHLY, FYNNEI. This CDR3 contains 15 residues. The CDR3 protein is CASSENRLAGGEQYF. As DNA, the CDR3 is TGTGCCAGCAGTGAAAATCGGCTAGCGGGGGGTGAGCAGTACTTC.

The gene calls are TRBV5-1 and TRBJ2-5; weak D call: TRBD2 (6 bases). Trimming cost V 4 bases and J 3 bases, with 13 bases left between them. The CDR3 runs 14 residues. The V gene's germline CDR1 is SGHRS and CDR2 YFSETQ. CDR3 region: CASSDTGREETQYF. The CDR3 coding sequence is TGCGCCAGCAGCGATACCGGGAGAGAAGAGACCCAGTACTTC.

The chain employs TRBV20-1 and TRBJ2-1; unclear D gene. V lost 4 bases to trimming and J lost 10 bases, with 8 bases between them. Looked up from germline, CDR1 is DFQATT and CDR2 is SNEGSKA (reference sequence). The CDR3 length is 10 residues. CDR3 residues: CSAMAVEQFF. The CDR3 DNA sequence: TGCAGTGCTATGGCGGTAGAGCAGTTCTTC.

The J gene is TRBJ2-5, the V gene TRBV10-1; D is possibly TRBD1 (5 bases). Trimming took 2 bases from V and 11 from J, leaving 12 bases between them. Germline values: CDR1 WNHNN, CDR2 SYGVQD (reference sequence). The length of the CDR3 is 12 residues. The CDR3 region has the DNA TGCGCCAGCAGTGAGGGACAACTTGGGCAGTACTTC. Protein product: CASSEGQLGQYF.

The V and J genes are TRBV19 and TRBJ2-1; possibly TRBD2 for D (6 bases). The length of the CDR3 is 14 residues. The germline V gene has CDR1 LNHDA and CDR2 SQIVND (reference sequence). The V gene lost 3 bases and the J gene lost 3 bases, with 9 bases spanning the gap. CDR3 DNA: TGTGCCAGTAGTATTACGGGGGACTACAATGAGCAGTTCTTC. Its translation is CASSITGDYNEQFF.

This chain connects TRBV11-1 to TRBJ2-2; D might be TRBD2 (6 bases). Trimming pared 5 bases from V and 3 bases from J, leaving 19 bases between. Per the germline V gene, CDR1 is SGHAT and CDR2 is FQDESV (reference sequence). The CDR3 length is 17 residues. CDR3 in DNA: TGTGCCAGCAGCCGGAAATCGGGAGAACGGTACACCGGGGAGCTGTTTTTT. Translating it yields CASSRKSGERYTGELFF.

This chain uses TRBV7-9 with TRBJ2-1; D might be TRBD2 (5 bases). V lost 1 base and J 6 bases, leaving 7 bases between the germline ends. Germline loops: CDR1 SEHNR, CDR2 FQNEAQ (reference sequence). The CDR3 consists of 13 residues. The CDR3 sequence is CASSLEEGNEQFF. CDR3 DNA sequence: TGTGCCAGCAGCTTAGAAGAGGGCAATGAGCAGTTCTTC.

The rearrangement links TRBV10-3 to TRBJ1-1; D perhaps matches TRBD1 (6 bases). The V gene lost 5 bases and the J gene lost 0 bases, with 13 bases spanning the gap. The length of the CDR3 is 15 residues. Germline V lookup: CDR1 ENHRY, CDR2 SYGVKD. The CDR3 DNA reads TGTGCCATCAGTCAAACCGGACAGTTGAACACTGAAGCTTTCTTT. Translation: CAISQTGQLNTEAFF.

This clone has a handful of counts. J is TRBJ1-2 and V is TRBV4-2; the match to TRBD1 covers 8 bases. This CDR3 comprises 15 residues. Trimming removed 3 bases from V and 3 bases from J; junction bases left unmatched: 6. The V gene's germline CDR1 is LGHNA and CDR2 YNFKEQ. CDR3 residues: CASSHLGTGDYGYTF. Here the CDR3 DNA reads TGTGCCAGCAGCCATTTAGGGACAGGTGACTATGGCTACACCTTC.

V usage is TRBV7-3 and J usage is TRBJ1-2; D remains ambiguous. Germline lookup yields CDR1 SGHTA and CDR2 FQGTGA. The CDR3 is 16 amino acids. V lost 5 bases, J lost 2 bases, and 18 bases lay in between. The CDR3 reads CASSPSGKGSNYGYTF. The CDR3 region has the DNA TGTGCCAGCAGCCCGTCGGGGAAAGGGAGCAACTATGGCTACACCTTC.